The 22 T cell receptor beta chains given below trace back to one sample, sequenced in a study of cytomegalovirus exposure and HLA in healthy donors. The study ran its PCR with 60 Vbeta and 13 Jbeta primers. Method: immunoSEQ multiplex PCR; TCRdb's copy keeps in-frame clones and lacks some. The sample consists of roughly 60,000 clones, about 70% of them appearing once. Sequenced sample: PBMCs. All receptors come from an older woman in good health and CMV-seropositive.

This clone has only a few counts. Additional DNA sequences in this sample encode the identical CDR3. The chain couples TRBV5-1 to TRBJ1-3; D uncertain. The CDR3 contains 15 residues. Trimming removed 0 bases from V and 1 base from J, with 8 bases in between. Germline V gives CDR1 SGHRS, CDR2 YFSETQ. CDR3 region: CASSLVAGSGNTIYF. CDR3 sequence (DNA): TGCGCCAGCAGCTTGGTTGCGGGTTCTGGAAACACCATATATTTT.

The genes are TRBV2 and TRBJ2-7; TRBD1 matches at 7 bases. CDR1 SNHLY and CDR2 FYNNEI come from the germline V gene. V shed 3 bases, J shed 2 bases, and the junction held 10 bases outside the gene matches. The CDR3 is made up of 16 amino acids. The CDR3 DNA reads TGTGCCAGCAGTGATGTTGGTCGGGACAGCCCCTACGAGCAGTACTTC. Residues: CASSDVGRDSPYEQYF.

The CDR3 DNA reads TGTGCCAGCAGTGTTGGCGGTTATAGCAATCAGCCCCAGCATTTT. Amino acid sequence: CASSVGGYSNQPQHF. V usage is TRBV2 and J usage is TRBJ1-5, with D unclear. The CDR3 loop spans 15 amino acids. CDR1 is SNHLY, CDR2 FYNNEI, per germline. Trimming left V 4 bases short and J 0 bases short, with 10 bases between. Combining the CDR3 with reference TRBV2 and TRBJ1-5 gives the whole variable domain EPEVTQTPSHQVTQMGQEVILRCVPISNHLYFYWYRQILGQKVEFLVSFYNNEISEKSEIFDDQFSVERPDGSNFTLKIRSTKLEDSAMYFCASSVGGYSNQPQHFGDGTRLSIL.

This clone showed up just once. The V gene is TRBV7-9, the J gene TRBJ1-1, with D possibly TRBD1 on 6 matching bases. V lost 6 bases to trimming and J lost 2 bases, with 16 bases between them. This CDR3 has 15 residues. Germline loops: CDR1 SEHNR, CDR2 FQNEAQ (reference sequence). CDR3 bases: TGTGCCAGCAGACCAACAGGGCTATTAAACACTGAAGCTTTCTTT. This translates into CASRPTGLLNTEAFF.

The V call is TRBV5-1, the J call TRBJ1-2; 10 nucleotides agree with TRBD1. J was trimmed by 4 bases and V by 3 bases; bases with no gene match: 3. This CDR3 has 14 residues. Germline V gene data show CDR1 as SGHRS and CDR2 as YFSETQ. This chain's CDR3 is CASSSGQGGYGYTF. CDR3 DNA sequence: TGCGCCAGCAGCTCCGGACAGGGGGGCTATGGCTACACCTTC.

The chain is built from TRBV4-3 and TRBJ2-7; 8 bases fit TRBD1. CDR1 and CDR2 (germline): LGHNA, YSLEER. This CDR3 contains 16 residues. J was trimmed by 7 bases and V by 2 bases; bases with no gene match: 13. CDR3: CASSQSGESRGLEQYF. In DNA form, the CDR3 reads TGCGCCAGCAGCCAATCGGGCGAGAGCAGGGGGCTAGAGCAGTACTTC.

This clone was counted a few times. J is TRBJ2-2 and V is TRBV13; 8 bases line up with TRBD1. The germline CDR1 and CDR2 sequences are PRHDT and FYEKMQ (reference sequence). After removal of 5 bases from V and 3 bases from J, the junction contained 5 bases not matched to a gene. The CDR3 runs to 15 residues. CDR3 in DNA: TGTGCCAGCAGCGGGACAGGCTGGGACACCGGGGAGCTGTTTTTT. Its translation is CASSGTGWDTGELFF.

The gene calls are TRBV7-6 and TRBJ2-2; TRBD1 matches at 10 bases. The junction had 7 bases not matched to a gene; V was cut back by 4 bases and J by 5 bases. The CDR3 extends over 16 amino acids. Looked up from germline, CDR1 is SGHVS and CDR2 is FNYEAQ. This CDR3 is CASSSPGQGITGELFF. The CDR3 nucleotides read TGTGCCAGCAGCTCCCCGGGACAGGGGATTACCGGGGAGCTGTTTTTT.

The J gene is TRBJ1-4, the V gene TRBV6-6; D is ambiguous. V was cut by 6 bases and J by 8 bases, with 13 bases left in between. CDR3 size: 13 residues. Germline-derived CDR1 and CDR2 are MNHNY and SVGAGI (reference sequence). CDR3 residues: CASSRVGGEKLFF. CDR3 bases: TGTGCCAGCAGCCGAGTCGGAGGCGAAAAACTGTTTTTT.

This clone has just a few counts. The J gene is TRBJ1-5, the V gene TRBV2; maybe TRBD1 (5 bases). This CDR3 is built from 15 residues. Germline-derived CDR1 and CDR2 are SNHLY and FYNNEI. Between the trimmed V and J ends, which lost 6 bases and 1 base, there was a span of 13 bases. The CDR3 is CASRDQGTSNQPQHF. The CDR3 DNA reads as TGTGCCAGCAGGGATCAGGGAACGAGCAATCAGCCCCAGCATTTT.

The rearrangement joins TRBV2 to TRBJ1-2; the match to TRBD1 covers 7 bases. Germline V gene data show CDR1 as SNHLY and CDR2 as FYNNEI. This CDR3 is built from 15 residues. The V and J ends lost 5 bases and 4 bases, in that order; junction bases with no gene match: 10. In DNA, the CDR3 is TGTGCCAGCAGTCAAACCCAGGGACAGTCCTATGGCTACACCTTC. As protein: CASSQTQGQSYGYTF. Complete variable domain (other parts from reference TRBV2 and TRBJ1-2): EPEVTQTPSHQVTQMGQEVILRCVPISNHLYFYWYRQILGQKVEFLVSFYNNEISEKSEIFDDQFSVERPDGSNFTLKIRSTKLEDSAMYFCASSQTQGQSYGYTFGSGTRLTVV.

CDR3 sequence: CASSLQARGGGGMNTEAFF. In nucleotides, the CDR3 is TGTGCCAGCAGTTTACAGGCGCGGGGCGGGGGCGGAATGAACACTGAAGCTTTCTTT. The chain joins TRBV27 to TRBJ1-1; perhaps TRBD1 as D (6 bases). Germline CDR1 MNHEY, CDR2 SMNVEV (reference sequence). V was trimmed by 2 bases and J by 0 bases, leaving 22 bases between them. The CDR3 runs 19 residues.

This clone appeared once. J is TRBJ1-4 and V is TRBV6-5, with TRBD1 as a possible D gene (6 bases). Germline values: CDR1 MNHEY, CDR2 SVGAGI. There are 15 residues in the CDR3. Trimming shortened V by 6 bases and J by 8 bases, and 19 bases separated the two germline ends. The CDR3 sequence is CASSRSGGLDEKLFF. The CDR3 DNA follows: TGTGCCAGCAGCCGTAGTGGGGGCTTGGACGAAAAACTGTTTTTT.

J is TRBJ2-1 and V is TRBV4-2, with 9 bases aligning to TRBD2. The germline CDR1 and CDR2 sequences are LGHNA and YNFKEQ. Trimming removed 0 bases from V and 1 base from J; junction bases left unmatched: 4. The CDR3 sequence is 17 residues long. The CDR3 is CASSQEAGGLSYNEQFF. In nucleotides, the CDR3 is TGTGCCAGCAGCCAAGAAGCGGGGGGCCTATCCTACAATGAGCAGTTCTTC.

This clone was detected only a few times. This rearrangement joins TRBV7-9 to TRBJ2-1, with 7 bases that match TRBD1. CDR3 size: 17 residues. V lost 5 bases, J lost 1 base, and 11 bases stayed unmatched. In germline, CDR1 is SEHNR, CDR2 FQNEAQ (reference sequence). This CDR3 is CASSTLLGTESYNEQFF. The CDR3, as DNA: TGTGCCAGCAGCACCCTCCTCGGGACAGAATCCTACAATGAGCAGTTCTTC.

This clone was counted only a few times. The gene calls are TRBV27 and TRBJ1-2, with D perhaps TRBD1 (5 bases). Germline lookup yields CDR1 MNHEY and CDR2 SMNVEV (reference sequence). V was clipped by 5 bases and J by 5 bases, with 18 bases between them. The CDR3 sequence is 15 residues long. The CDR3 nucleotides are TGTGCCAGCAGTATGGACAAATTGGCCTATTATGGCTACACCTTC. It yields the protein CASSMDKLAYYGYTF.

The V call is TRBV5-1, the J call TRBJ1-2; D gene ambiguous. This CDR3 spans 14 amino acids. Trimming shortened V by 5 bases and J by 5 bases, and 16 bases separated the two germline ends. CDR1 is SGHRS, CDR2 YFSETQ, per germline. CDR3 bases: TGCGCCAGCAGATTTAATACCGGGGATTATGGCTACACCTTC. Translation: CASRFNTGDYGYTF.

By frequency in the sample, this clone is medium-sized. This rearrangement joins TRBV7-9 to TRBJ2-1, with D perhaps TRBD2 (7 bases). Germline V gene data show CDR1 as SEHNR and CDR2 as FQNEAQ (reference sequence). Deletions cut 1 base from V and 7 bases from J, with 23 bases between. This CDR3 is built from 18 residues. The CDR3 protein is CASSLGESGAGEGNEQFF. In DNA form, the CDR3 reads TGTGCCAGCAGCTTAGGAGAGTCGGGGGCGGGGGAGGGGAATGAGCAGTTCTTC.

This clone has a handful of counts. CDR3 sequence reads: CASTLRGPDTEAFF. In DNA form, the CDR3 reads TGTGCCAGCACTCTCAGGGGGCCCGACACTGAAGCTTTCTTT. The chain carries TRBV6-5 and TRBJ1-1, with TRBD1 matching 8 bases. The CDR3 has 14 amino acids. With V trimmed by 7 bases and J by 3 bases, 7 bases remained unmatched. Germline V CDR1 and CDR2: MNHEY, SVGAGI.

This clone was seen a handful of times. The chain combines TRBV2 with TRBJ1-1; D ambiguous. Trimming removed 11 bases at V and 3 bases at J, with 7 bases between. The CDR3 extends over 10 amino acids. Germline V CDR1 and CDR2: SNHLY, FYNNEI. This CDR3 reads CAYGDTEAFF. In DNA, the CDR3 is TGTGCCTACGGGGACACTGAAGCTTTCTTT.

This rearrangement joins TRBV7-2 to TRBJ2-1; TRBD1 is a possible D gene (5 bases). The V gene's germline CDR1 is SGHTA and CDR2 FQGNSA. The V end was cut by 1 base, the J end by 5 bases, with 18 bases between. The CDR3 contains 17 residues. This CDR3 reads CASSLGLRADLDNEQFF. The CDR3 DNA reads as TGTGCCAGCAGCTTAGGGCTCAGGGCAGATTTGGACAATGAGCAGTTCTTC.

This clone was seen just once. This chain uses TRBV27 with TRBJ1-6; 11 bases fit TRBD1. V was clipped by 6 bases and J by 8 bases; unmatched bases: 3. This CDR3 has 14 residues. Germline CDR1 is MNHEY and CDR2 is SMNVEV (reference sequence). DNA for the CDR3: TGTGCCAGCAGGGACAGGGGGCAACATTCACCCCTCCACTTT. Protein product: CASRDRGQHSPLHF.